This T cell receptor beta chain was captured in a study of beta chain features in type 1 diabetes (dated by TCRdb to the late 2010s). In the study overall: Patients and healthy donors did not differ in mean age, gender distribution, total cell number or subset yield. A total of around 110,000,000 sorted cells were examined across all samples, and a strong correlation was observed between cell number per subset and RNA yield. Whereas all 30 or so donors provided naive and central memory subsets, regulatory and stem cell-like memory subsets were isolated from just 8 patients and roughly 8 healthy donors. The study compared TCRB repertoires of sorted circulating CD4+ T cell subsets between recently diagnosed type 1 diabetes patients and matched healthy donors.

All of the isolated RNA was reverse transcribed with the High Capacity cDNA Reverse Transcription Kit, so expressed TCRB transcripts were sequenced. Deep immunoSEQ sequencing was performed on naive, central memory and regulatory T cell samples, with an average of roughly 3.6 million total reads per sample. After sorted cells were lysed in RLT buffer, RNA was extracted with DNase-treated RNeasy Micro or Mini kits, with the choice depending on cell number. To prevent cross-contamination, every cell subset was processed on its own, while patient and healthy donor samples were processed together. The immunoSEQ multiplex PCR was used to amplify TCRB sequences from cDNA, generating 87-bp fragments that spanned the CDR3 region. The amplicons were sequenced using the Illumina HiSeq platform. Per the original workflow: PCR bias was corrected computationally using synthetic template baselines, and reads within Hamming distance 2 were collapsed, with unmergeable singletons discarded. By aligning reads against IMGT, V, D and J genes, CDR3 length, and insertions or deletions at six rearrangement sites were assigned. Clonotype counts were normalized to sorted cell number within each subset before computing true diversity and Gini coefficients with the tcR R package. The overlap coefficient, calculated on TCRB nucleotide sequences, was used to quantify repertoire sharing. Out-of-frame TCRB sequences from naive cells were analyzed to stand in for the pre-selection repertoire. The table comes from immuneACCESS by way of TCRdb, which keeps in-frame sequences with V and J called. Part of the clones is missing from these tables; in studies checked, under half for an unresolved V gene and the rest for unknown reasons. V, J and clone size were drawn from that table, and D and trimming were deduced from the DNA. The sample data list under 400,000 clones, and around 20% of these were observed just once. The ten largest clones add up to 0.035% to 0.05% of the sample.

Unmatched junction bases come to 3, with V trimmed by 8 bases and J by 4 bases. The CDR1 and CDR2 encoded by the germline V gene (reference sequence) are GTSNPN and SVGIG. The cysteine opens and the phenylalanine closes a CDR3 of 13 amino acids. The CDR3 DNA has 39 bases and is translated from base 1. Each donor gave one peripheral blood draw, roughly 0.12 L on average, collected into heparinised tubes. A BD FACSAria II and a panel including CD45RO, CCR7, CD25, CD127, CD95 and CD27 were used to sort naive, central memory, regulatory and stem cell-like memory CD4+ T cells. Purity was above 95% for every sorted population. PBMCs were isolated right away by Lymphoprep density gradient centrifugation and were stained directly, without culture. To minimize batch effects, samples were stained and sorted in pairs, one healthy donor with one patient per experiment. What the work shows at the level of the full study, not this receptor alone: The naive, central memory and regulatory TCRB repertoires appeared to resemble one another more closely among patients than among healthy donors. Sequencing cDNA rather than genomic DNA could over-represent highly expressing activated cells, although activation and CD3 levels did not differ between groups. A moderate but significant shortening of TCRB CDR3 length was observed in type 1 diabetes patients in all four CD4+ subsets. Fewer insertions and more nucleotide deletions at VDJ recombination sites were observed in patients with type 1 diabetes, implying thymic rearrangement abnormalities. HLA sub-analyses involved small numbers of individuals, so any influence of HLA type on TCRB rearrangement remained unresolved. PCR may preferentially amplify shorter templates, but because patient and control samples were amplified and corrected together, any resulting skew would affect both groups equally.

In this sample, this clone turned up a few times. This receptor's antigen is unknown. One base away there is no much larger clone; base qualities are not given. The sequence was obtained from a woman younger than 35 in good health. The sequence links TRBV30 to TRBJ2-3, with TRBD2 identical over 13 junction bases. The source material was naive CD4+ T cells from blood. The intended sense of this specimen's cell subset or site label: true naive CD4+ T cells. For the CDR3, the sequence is CAGGLAGADTQYF. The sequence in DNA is TGTGCCGGAGGACTAGCGGGAGCAGATACGCAGTATTTT.